Given below is one T cell receptor (beta chain) in context. The data were obtained in a study of blood T cell repertoires in COVID-19. The germline gives CDR1 SGHTA, CDR2 FQGNSA. The V and J ends lost 3 bases and 1 base respectively, with 17 bases between them. The CDR3 totals 17 residues. Clones were read by immunoSEQ multiplex PCR, and TCRdb kept only the in-frame ones, dropping some. The sample records 100,000 or so clones, around 85% being singletons. The gene calls are TRBV7-2 and TRBJ2-3, with D maybe TRBD2 (7 bases). The TCR originated in a woman aged 70 to 79 with active or convalescent COVID-19. The sample was peripheral blood. CDR3 protein: CASSFGGGLLGTDTQYF. The DNA for the CDR3 is TGTGCCAGCAGCTTTGGGGGGGGCCTCCTCGGCACAGATACGCAGTATTTT.